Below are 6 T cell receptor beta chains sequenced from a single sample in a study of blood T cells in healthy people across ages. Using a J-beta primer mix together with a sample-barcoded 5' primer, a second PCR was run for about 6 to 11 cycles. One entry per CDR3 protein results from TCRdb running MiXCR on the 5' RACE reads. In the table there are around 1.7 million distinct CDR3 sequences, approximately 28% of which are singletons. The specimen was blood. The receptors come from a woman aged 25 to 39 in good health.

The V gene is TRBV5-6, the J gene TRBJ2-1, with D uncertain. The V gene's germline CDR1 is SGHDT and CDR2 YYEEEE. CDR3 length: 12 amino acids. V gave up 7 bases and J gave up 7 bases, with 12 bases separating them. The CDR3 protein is CASAPGRNEQFF. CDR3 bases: TGTGCCAGCGCCCCCGGGCGGAATGAGCAGTTCTTC.

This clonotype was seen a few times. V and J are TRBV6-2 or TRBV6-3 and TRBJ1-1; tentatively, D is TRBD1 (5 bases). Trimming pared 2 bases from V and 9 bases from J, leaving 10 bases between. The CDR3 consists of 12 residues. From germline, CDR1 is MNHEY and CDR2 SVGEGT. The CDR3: CASSYPGQQAFF. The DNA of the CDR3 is TGTGCCAGCAGTTACCCGGGGCAACAAGCTTTCTTT.

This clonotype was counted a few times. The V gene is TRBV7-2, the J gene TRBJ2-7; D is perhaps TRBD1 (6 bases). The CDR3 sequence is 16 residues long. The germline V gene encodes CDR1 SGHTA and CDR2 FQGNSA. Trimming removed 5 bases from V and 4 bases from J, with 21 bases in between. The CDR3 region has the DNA TGTGCCAGCAGCCCCCAAGGTGGCCAGGGGAGATACGAGCAGTACTTC. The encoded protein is CASSPQGGQGRYEQYF.

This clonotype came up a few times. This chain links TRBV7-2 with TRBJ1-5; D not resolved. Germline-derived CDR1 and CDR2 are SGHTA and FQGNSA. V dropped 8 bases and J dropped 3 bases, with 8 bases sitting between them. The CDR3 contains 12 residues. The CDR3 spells CASGPFNQPQHF. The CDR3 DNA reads TGTGCCAGCGGGCCGTTCAATCAGCCCCAGCATTTT.

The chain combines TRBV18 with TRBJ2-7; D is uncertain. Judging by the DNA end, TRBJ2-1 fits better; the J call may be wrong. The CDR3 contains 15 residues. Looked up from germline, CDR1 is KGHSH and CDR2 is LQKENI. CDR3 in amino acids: CASSPPSRQKDEQFF. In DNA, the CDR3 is TGTGCCAGCTCACCACCCAGTCGGCAAAAAGATGAGCAGTTCTTC.

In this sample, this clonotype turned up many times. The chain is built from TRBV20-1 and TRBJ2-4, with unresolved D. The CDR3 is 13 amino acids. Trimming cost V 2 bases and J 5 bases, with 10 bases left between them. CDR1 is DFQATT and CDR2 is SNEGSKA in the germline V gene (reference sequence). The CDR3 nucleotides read TGCAGTGCTAGAAAGTTCGGCCAAAACATTCAGTACTTC. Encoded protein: CSARKFGQNIQYF.